The 27 T cell receptor beta chains presented below share a single source sample, sequenced in a study of T cell responses to AZD1222 COVID-19 vaccine. This table comes from immunoSEQ multiplex PCR, and its TCRdb copy is limited to in-frame clones, with some not included. This table has 100,000 or so clones, 86% appearing once. The material sequenced was peripheral blood, taken on day 0 of AZD1222 vaccination. These receptors were obtained from an adult in good health.

The sample holds one count of this clone. The rearrangement joins TRBV27 to TRBJ1-5; D perhaps matches TRBD1 (5 bases). The germline V gene has CDR1 MNHEY and CDR2 SMNVEV (reference sequence). Between the trimmed V and J ends, which lost 5 bases and 0 bases, there was a span of 11 bases. The CDR3 is made up of 15 amino acids. For the CDR3, the DNA is TGTGCCAGCAGTCGGGACGTATTTAGCAATCAGCCCCAGCATTTT. Protein: CASSRDVFSNQPQHF.

V is TRBV3-1 (or the pseudogene TRBV3-2) and J is TRBJ2-5, with a tentative D call TRBD1 (6 bases). Germline assignment: CDR1 LGHDT and CDR2 YNNKEL (reference sequence). Trimming left V 2 bases short and J 2 bases short, with 6 bases between. CDR3 length: 13 amino acids. The CDR3 DNA reads as TGTGCCAGCAGCCAAAGGGGGCAAGAGACCCAGTACTTC. Protein: CASSQRGQETQYF.

The V and J genes are TRBV27 and TRBJ1-1; TRBD1 matches 7 bases. CDR3 length: 18 residues. V lost 6 bases to trimming and J lost 0 bases; unmatched junction nucleotides: 16. Germline V gene data show CDR1 as MNHEY and CDR2 as SMNVEV (reference sequence). CDR3 in amino acids: CASRLPRGAREMNTEAFF. CDR3 nucleotides: TGTGCCAGCAGACTTCCCAGGGGGGCGCGGGAAATGAACACTGAAGCTTTCTTT.

This clone was picked up a small number of times. The rearrangement joins TRBV7-2 to TRBJ2-5; no definite D call. Germline loops: CDR1 SGHTA, CDR2 FQGNSA. Between the trimmed V and J ends, which lost 3 bases and 1 base, there was a span of 6 bases. The CDR3 is 13 residues long. CDR3 bases: TGTGCCAGCAGCTTTGGCGGCCAAGAGACCCAGTACTTC. Protein sequence: CASSFGGQETQYF.

The V and J genes are TRBV11-2 and TRBJ1-4; D is uncertain. The CDR3 extends over 14 amino acids. Trimming cost V 4 bases and J 8 bases, with 14 bases left between them. Germline values: CDR1 SGHAT, CDR2 FQNNGV. The CDR3 loop reads CASSWSRQNEKLFF. The CDR3, as DNA: TGTGCCAGCAGCTGGTCGCGGCAGAACGAAAAACTGTTTTTT.

The chain combines TRBV13 with TRBJ2-3, with D possibly being TRBD2 (6 bases). V lost 5 bases to trimming and J lost 10 bases, with 19 bases between them. The germline gives CDR1 PRHDT, CDR2 FYEKMQ (reference sequence). The CDR3 consists of 14 residues. The DNA of the CDR3 is TGTGCCAGCAGCCCGCGACTAGTCACGTCGGCGCAGTATTTT. Its translation: CASSPRLVTSAQYF.

The chain links TRBV18 to TRBJ2-4; perhaps TRBD2 as D (5 bases). With 5 bases removed from V and 10 bases from J, the gap between germline ends came to 9 bases. The CDR3 has 11 residues. From germline, CDR1 is KGHSH and CDR2 LQKENI. Here the CDR3 reads CASSAPGIQYF. In nucleotides, the CDR3 is TGTGCCAGCTCAGCGCCGGGAATTCAGTACTTC.

The table lists this clone with a few counts. This chain joins TRBV20-1 and TRBJ1-2; D gene uncertain. The germline CDR1 and CDR2 sequences are DFQATT and SNEGSKA (reference sequence). This CDR3 has 11 residues. With 0 bases removed from V and 6 bases from J, the gap between germline ends came to 5 bases. This CDR3 reads CSAREGNGYTF. The CDR3 DNA reads TGCAGTGCTAGAGAAGGGAATGGCTACACCTTC.

The chain couples TRBV25-1 to TRBJ1-3; D uncertain. The germline V and J ends were trimmed by 7 bases and 0 bases, with 7 bases remaining between them. The CDR3 runs to 13 residues. Germline-derived CDR1 and CDR2 are MGHDK and SYGVNS. The CDR3 DNA follows: TGTGCCAGCAAATTGAGCTCTGGAAACACCATATATTTT. It is translated as CASKLSSGNTIYF.

The gene calls are TRBV28 and TRBJ2-7; D gene unclear. CDR1 and CDR2 from the germline V gene are MDHEN and SYDVKM. Trimming pared 3 bases from V and 3 bases from J, leaving 6 bases between. This CDR3 is 12 amino acids long. DNA for the CDR3: TGTGCCAGCAGTTTCCCAAGCTACGAGCAGTACTTC. It codes for CASSFPSYEQYF.

This clone was seen only a few times. The rearrangement joins TRBV28 to TRBJ1-6; D unclear. CDR1 is MDHEN, CDR2 SYDVKM, per germline. This CDR3 has 12 residues. Trimming removed 6 bases from V and 15 bases from J, with 15 bases in between. DNA for the CDR3: TGTGCCAGCAGCCTAAGAGCCACCCTCCTCCACTTT. Its translation is CASSLRATLLHF.

The CDR3 sequence is CASSPVGGSVMNTEAFF. The CDR3 DNA reads TGTGCCAGCAGCCCGGTCGGGGGCTCCGTTATGAACACTGAAGCTTTCTTT. This chain links TRBV5-5 with TRBJ1-1; tentatively, D is TRBD1 (6 bases). The CDR3 covers 17 residues. The V and J ends lost 4 bases and 0 bases respectively, with 19 bases between them. Germline V gene lookup returns CDR1 SGHKS and CDR2 YYEKEE (reference sequence).

The chain employs TRBV5-8 and TRBJ2-7; D ambiguous. Germline CDR1 reads SGHTS; CDR2 reads YDEGEE. The CDR3 has 15 amino acids. V was pared by 4 bases and J by 0 bases, with 14 bases between. The CDR3 DNA reads as TGTGCCAGCAGCGCCCGATTGTTAAGCTCCTACGAGCAGTACTTC. Encoded protein: CASSARLLSSYEQYF. The complete variable domain, with remaining parts taken from reference TRBV5-8 and TRBJ2-7, reads EAGVTQSPTHLIKTRGQQATLRCSPISGHTSVYWYQQALGLGLQFLLWYDEGEERNRGNFPPRFSGRQFPNYSSELNVNALELEDSALYLCASSARLLSSYEQYFGPGTRLTVT.

V gene TRBV5-1 combines with J gene TRBJ2-7; D is perhaps TRBD1 (5 bases). The CDR3 is 15 residues long. Germline-derived CDR1 and CDR2 are SGHRS and YFSETQ. V lost 6 bases to trimming and J lost 0 bases, with 16 bases between them. CDR3 DNA: TGCGCCAGCAAAACCCAGCTAGACAGCTCCTACGAGCAGTACTTC. Amino acid sequence: CASKTQLDSSYEQYF.

This chain joins TRBV28 and TRBJ2-5; D gene ambiguous. This CDR3 has 13 residues. Germline V gives CDR1 MDHEN, CDR2 SYDVKM. V lost 2 bases and J lost 3, with 7 bases in between. The CDR3 DNA follows: TGTGCCAGCAGTTTAGGGGTGGAAGAGACCCAGTACTTC. Amino acids: CASSLGVEETQYF.

The CDR3 loop reads CATRPGSSYNEQFF. CDR3 in DNA: TGTGCCACCCGGCCCGGTAGCTCCTACAATGAGCAGTTCTTC. The chain joins TRBV2 to TRBJ2-1; D gene ambiguous. Germline CDR1 SNHLY, CDR2 FYNNEI. V lost 10 bases to trimming and J lost 0 bases, with 13 bases between them. There are 14 residues in the CDR3.

V gene TRBV3-1 (or the pseudogene TRBV3-2) combines with J gene TRBJ2-7; a possible D gene is TRBD2 (5 bases). Germline V gene sequence: CDR1 LGHDT, CDR2 YNNKEL (reference sequence). Trimming took 1 base from V and 3 from J, leaving 10 bases between them. There are 14 residues in the CDR3. The CDR3 sequence: CASSQGTGDYEQYF. CDR3 bases: TGTGCCAGCAGCCAAGGAACCGGGGACTACGAGCAGTACTTC.

The chain uses TRBV16 and TRBJ1-4; a possible D gene is TRBD1 (5 bases). CDR1 is KGHSY, CDR2 FQNENV, per germline. Trimming pared 1 base from V and 2 bases from J, leaving 5 bases between. The CDR3 consists of 14 residues. The CDR3 loop reads CASSQWGTNEKLFF. CDR3 nucleotides: TGTGCCAGCAGCCAATGGGGGACTAATGAAAAACTGTTTTTT.

V and J are TRBV7-9 and TRBJ2-7; 12 bases are a match to TRBD2. V lost 5 bases, J lost 3 bases, and 8 bases stayed unmatched. The CDR3 has 16 residues. Germline CDR1 and CDR2: SEHNR and FQNEAQ (reference sequence). The DNA of the CDR3 is TGTGCCAGCAGCCAAGGGACTAGCGGGCCTAACTACGAGCAGTACTTC. Translated, it gives CASSQGTSGPNYEQYF. Based on the CDR3 plus reference TRBV7-9 and TRBJ2-7, the full variable domain is DTGVSQNPRHKITKRGQNVTFRCDPISEHNRLYWYRQTLGQGPEFLTYFQNEAQLEKSRLLSDRFSAERPKGSFSTLEIQRTEQGDSAMYLCASSQGTSGPNYEQYFGPGTRLTVT.

The chain links TRBV15 to TRBJ2-2; 11 bases align to TRBD2. Germline lookup yields CDR1 LNHNV and CDR2 YYDKDF (reference sequence). V was clipped by 2 bases and J by 5 bases; unmatched bases: 1. This CDR3 region has 15 residues. The CDR3 nucleotides read TGTGCCACCAGCAGACGGACTAGCGGGACCGGGGAGCTGTTTTTT. Translation gives CATSRRTSGTGELFF.

The chain couples TRBV28 to TRBJ2-2; 10 nucleotides agree with TRBD2. V gave up 5 bases and J gave up 3 bases; unmatched junction bases: 9. The CDR3 totals 17 residues. CDR1 is MDHEN, CDR2 SYDVKM, per germline. The DNA of the CDR3 is TGTGCCAGCAGTGTGGGGCTAGCGGGAGCCGACACCGGGGAGCTGTTTTTT. Encoded protein: CASSVGLAGADTGELFF.

This chain uses TRBV7-9 with TRBJ1-1; tentatively, D is TRBD1 (5 bases). CDR3 size: 14 residues. Trimming pared 4 bases from V and 1 base from J, leaving 10 bases between. The germline V gene encodes CDR1 SEHNR and CDR2 FQNEAQ (reference sequence). Here the CDR3 reads CASSSGTANTEAFF. Here the CDR3 DNA reads TGTGCCAGCAGCTCAGGGACGGCGAACACTGAAGCTTTCTTT.

V is TRBV7-2 and J is TRBJ1-5, with 7 bases fitting TRBD1. The trim removed 5 bases at V and 5 bases at J, leaving 9 bases unmatched. The germline gives CDR1 SGHTA, CDR2 FQGNSA. The CDR3 has 15 residues. The CDR3 spells CASSTRQGGYQPQHF. CDR3 nucleotide sequence: TGTGCCAGCAGCACGCGACAGGGAGGGTATCAGCCCCAGCATTTT. The whole variable domain, filled in from reference TRBV7-2 and TRBJ1-5, reads GAGVSQSPSNKVTEKGKDVELRCDPISGHTALYWYRQSLGQGLEFLIYFQGNSAPDKSGLPSDRFSAERTGGSVSTLTIQRTQQEDSAVYLCASSTRQGGYQPQHFGDGTRLSIL.

The gene calls are TRBV5-1 and TRBJ2-3; D is undetermined. This CDR3 spans 13 amino acids. The V end was cut by 4 bases, the J end by 1 base, with 7 bases between. CDR1 SGHRS and CDR2 YFSETQ come from the germline V gene. The CDR3 loop is CASSLDGTDTQYF. DNA for the CDR3: TGCGCCAGCAGCCTTGACGGCACAGATACGCAGTATTTT. Full variable domain (outside the CDR3, taken from reference TRBV5-1 and TRBJ2-3): KAGVTQTPRYLIKTRGQQVTLSCSPISGHRSVSWYQQTPGQGLQFLFEYFSETQRNKGNFPGRFSGRQFSNSRSEMNVSTLELGDSALYLCASSLDGTDTQYFGPGTRLTVL.

The rearrangement links TRBV28 to TRBJ2-7, with D unresolved. Germline CDR1 reads MDHEN; CDR2 reads SYDVKM. V lost 5 bases to trimming and J lost 2 bases, with 10 bases between them. The CDR3 runs to 13 residues. CDR3 sequence: CASSPVAPYEQYF. As DNA, the CDR3 is TGTGCCAGCAGTCCCGTAGCCCCCTACGAGCAGTACTTC.

The chain joins TRBV12-3 or TRBV12-4 to TRBJ2-1, with D possibly matching TRBD2 (5 bases). Trimming removed 6 bases from V and 10 bases from J, with 13 bases in between. This CDR3 region has 12 residues. CDR3 nucleotide sequence: TGTGCCAGCAGGTTGTGGGAGTCGGAGCAGTTCTTC. This encodes CASRLWESEQFF.

V usage is TRBV25-1 and J usage is TRBJ1-2; possible D gene TRBD1, 5 bases. The ends were cut back, 3 bases at V and 8 bases at J, with 16 bases in the middle. Germline CDR1 reads MGHDK; CDR2 reads SYGVNS. The length of the CDR3 is 14 residues. The DNA of the CDR3 is TGTGCCAGCAGTGACTCCGGGAAGGGGTACGGCTACACCTTC. Protein: CASSDSGKGYGYTF.